This note documents a single T cell receptor beta chain sequence. Its antigen is as yet unknown. This sample is drawn from a study of Graves' ophthalmopathy and Graves' hyperthyroidism. Points from the study as a whole: A majority of expanded thyroid clonotypes exceeding 0.001 frequency were likewise present in blood. From stable hyperthyroidism, ophthalmopathy was separated by a 13-signature model with 87.88% sensitivity and approximately 84% specificity.

Stable hyperthyroidism meant no ophthalmopathy within 18 months of follow-up. Physicians reached a diagnosis by relying on clinical symptoms, serum thyroxine, TRAb, thyroid ultrasound and orbital computed tomography. Amplification of TCR beta CDR3 regions used RNA transcripts. HTBI primers were employed in first-round RT-PCR, then a second-round multiplex PCR followed. TCRdb ran MiXCR on the multiplex PCR reads and lists one entry per CDR3 protein. The sample records approximately 380,000 distinct CDR3 sequences, roughly 20% being singletons. Trimming cost V 8 bases and J 4 bases, with 18 bases left between them. This CDR3 contains 13 residues. Germline CDR1 reads GTSNPN; CDR2 reads SVGIG (reference sequence).

This TCR derives from a woman aged 18-30 years with stable Graves' hyperthyroidism. The rearrangement uses TRBV30 and TRBJ2-7; maybe TRBD2 (7 bases). The sequenced sample consisted of peripheral blood. The CDR3 here is CAHTGGGEYEQYF. In DNA, the CDR3 is TGTGCCCACACAGGAGGGGGGGAATACGAGCAGTACTTC.